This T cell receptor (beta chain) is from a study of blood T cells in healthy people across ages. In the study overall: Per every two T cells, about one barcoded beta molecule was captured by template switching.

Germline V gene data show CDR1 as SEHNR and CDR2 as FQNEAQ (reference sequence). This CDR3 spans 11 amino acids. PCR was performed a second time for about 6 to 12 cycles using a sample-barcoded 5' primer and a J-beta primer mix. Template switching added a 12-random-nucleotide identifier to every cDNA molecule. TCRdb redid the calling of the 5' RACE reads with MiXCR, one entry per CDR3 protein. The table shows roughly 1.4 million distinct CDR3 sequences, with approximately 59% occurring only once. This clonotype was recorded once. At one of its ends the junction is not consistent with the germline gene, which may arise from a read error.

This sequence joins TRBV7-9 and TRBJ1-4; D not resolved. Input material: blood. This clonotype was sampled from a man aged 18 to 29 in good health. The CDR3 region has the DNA TGTGCCAGCGGGCATAACGAAAAACTGATTTTT. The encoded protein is CASGHNEKLIF. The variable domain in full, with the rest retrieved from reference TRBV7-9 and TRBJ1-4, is DTGVSQNPRHKITKRGQNVTFRCDPISEHNRLYWYRQTLGQGPEFLTYFQNEAQLEKSRLLSDRFSAERPKGSFSTLEIQRTEQGDSAMYLCASGHNEKLIFGSGTQLSVL.